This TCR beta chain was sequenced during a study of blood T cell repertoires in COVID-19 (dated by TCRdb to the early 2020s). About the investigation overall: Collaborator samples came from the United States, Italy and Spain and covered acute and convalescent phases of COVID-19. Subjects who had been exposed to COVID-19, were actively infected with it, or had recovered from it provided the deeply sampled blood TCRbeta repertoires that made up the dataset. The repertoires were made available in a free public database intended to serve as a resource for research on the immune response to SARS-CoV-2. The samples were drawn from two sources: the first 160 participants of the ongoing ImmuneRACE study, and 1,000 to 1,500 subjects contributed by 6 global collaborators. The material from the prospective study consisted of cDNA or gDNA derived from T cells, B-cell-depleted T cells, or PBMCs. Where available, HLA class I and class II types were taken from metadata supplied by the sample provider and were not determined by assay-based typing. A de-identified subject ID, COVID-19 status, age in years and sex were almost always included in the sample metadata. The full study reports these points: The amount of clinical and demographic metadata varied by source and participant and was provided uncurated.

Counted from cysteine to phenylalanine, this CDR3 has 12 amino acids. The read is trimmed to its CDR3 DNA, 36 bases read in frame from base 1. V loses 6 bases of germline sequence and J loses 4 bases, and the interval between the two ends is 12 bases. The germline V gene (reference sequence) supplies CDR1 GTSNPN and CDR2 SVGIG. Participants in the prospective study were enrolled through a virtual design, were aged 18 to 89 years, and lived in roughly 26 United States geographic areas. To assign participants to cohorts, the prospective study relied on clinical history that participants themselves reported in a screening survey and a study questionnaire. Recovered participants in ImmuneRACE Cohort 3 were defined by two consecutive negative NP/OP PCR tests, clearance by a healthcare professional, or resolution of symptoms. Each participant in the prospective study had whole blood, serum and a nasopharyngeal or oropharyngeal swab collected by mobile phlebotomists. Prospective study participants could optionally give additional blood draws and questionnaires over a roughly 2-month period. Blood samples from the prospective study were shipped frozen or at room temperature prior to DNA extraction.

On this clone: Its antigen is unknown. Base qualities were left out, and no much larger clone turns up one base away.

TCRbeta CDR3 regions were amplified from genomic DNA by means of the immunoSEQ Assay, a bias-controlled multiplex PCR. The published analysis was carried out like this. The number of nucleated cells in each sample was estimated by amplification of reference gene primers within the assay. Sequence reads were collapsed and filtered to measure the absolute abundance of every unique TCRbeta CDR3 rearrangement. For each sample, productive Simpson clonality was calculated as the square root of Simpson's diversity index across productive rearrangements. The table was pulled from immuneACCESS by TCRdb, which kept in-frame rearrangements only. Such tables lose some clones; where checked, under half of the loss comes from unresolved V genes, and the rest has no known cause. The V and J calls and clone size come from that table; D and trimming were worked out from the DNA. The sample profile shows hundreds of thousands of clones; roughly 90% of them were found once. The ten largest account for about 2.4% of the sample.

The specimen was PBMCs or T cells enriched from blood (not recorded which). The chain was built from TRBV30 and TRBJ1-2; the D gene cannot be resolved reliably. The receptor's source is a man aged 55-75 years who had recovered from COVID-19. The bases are TGTGCCTGCCTCGTGGGGAGCTATGGCTACACCTTC. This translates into CACLVGSYGYTF.